The present T cell receptor beta chain was sequenced within a study of blood T cell repertoires in COVID-19. About the research overall: PBMCs, B-cell-depleted T cells, or T cells provided the cDNA or gDNA that made up the material.

Per the germline V gene, CDR1 is LGHNA and CDR2 is YSLEER. V was cut by 2 bases and J by 5 bases, with 16 bases left in between. The CDR3 totals 15 residues. Per the study methods: Amplification from reference gene primers served as the basis for estimated nucleated cell counts. The assay was immunoSEQ multiplex PCR, and TCRdb's table has in-frame clones only and misses some. V and J calls and clone size are copied from that table; D and trimming were computed from the DNA. The sample consists of about 77,000 clones, roughly 90% of them appearing once. The sequenced material came from peripheral blood. The TCR originated in a woman over 75 with active or convalescent COVID-19. The V gene is TRBV4-3, the J gene TRBJ2-7; a possible D gene is TRBD2 (6 bases). Written as DNA, the CDR3 is TGCGCCAGCAGCCAAAGGTGGCAGGGAGGCGACGAGCAGTACTTC. Translation: CASSQRWQGGDEQYF.